The 15 T cell receptor beta chains in this list originate from one sample, sequenced in a study of T cells after yellow fever vaccination. A single record per CDR3 protein comes from TCRdb applying MiXCR to the 5' RACE reads. The sample has 200,000 to 300,000 distinct CDR3 sequences, over 3% seen once. The starting material was PBMCs, obtained 15 days after the yellow fever booster vaccination. Every receptor here comes from a young man who received the YFV17D yellow fever vaccine.

This clonotype was found many times. The chain employs TRBV20-1 and TRBJ1-1; no clear D gene. Looked up from germline, CDR1 is DFQATT and CDR2 is SNEGSKA (reference sequence). V lost 0 bases to trimming and J lost 5 bases, with 10 bases between them. The CDR3 totals 13 residues. The CDR3 protein is CSARDRRETEAFF. The CDR3 DNA reads as TGCAGTGCTAGAGATCGAAGGGAGACTGAAGCTTTCTTT.

This clonotype was seen ten or more times. The CDR3 is CASSQARGLALNEQFF. DNA of the CDR3: TGTGCCAGCAGCCAAGCGCGCGGACTAGCTTTAAATGAGCAGTTCTTC. The J gene is TRBJ2-1, the V gene TRBV3-1, with 8 positions matching TRBD2. This CDR3 is 16 amino acids long. Germline V lookup: CDR1 LGHDT, CDR2 YNNKEL (reference sequence). V shed 1 base, J shed 7 bases, and the junction held 9 bases outside the gene matches.

This clonotype was seen more than once but under ten times. This sequence joins TRBV5-8 and TRBJ1-1; 10 bases are shared with TRBD1. Germline lookup yields CDR1 SGHTS and CDR2 YDEGEE. Germline trimming cut 4 bases from V and 4 bases from J; bases unmatched to any gene: 10. CDR3 size: 16 residues. This CDR3 reads CASSPWTGGGGTEAFF. The CDR3 DNA reads TGTGCCAGCAGCCCCTGGACAGGGGGTGGTGGCACTGAAGCTTTCTTT.

This clonotype was counted at least ten times. The rearrangement links TRBV11-2 to TRBJ2-7; D possibly corresponds to TRBD1 (5 bases). There are 13 residues in the CDR3. The germline V gene has CDR1 SGHAT and CDR2 FQNNGV. V gave up 1 base and J gave up 6 bases, with 10 bases separating them. This CDR3 reads CASSLVAGFEQYV. The CDR3 DNA follows: TGTGCCAGCAGCTTAGTTGCAGGGTTCGAGCAGTACGTC.

This clonotype was observed at least ten times. CDR3 loop: CASSLGGSGYTDTQYF. CDR3 nucleotide sequence: TGTGCCAGCAGCTTAGGAGGTAGCGGCTACACAGATACGCAGTATTTT. The V gene is TRBV7-9, the J gene TRBJ2-3, with D possibly being TRBD2 (6 bases). The CDR3 has 16 residues. V lost 1 base to trimming and J lost 2 bases, with 13 bases between them. Germline V lookup: CDR1 SEHNR, CDR2 FQNEAQ (reference sequence).

In its sample, this clonotype was seen many times. The chain employs TRBV12-3 or TRBV12-4 and TRBJ1-2; D is uncertain. The CDR3 extends over 13 amino acids. Trimming cost V 2 bases and J 2 bases, with 6 bases left between them. The CDR3 DNA reads TGTGCCAGCAGTTTAACCCCGAACTATGGCTACACCTTC. It encodes CASSLTPNYGYTF.

Ten or more counts support this clonotype. J is TRBJ1-1 and V is TRBV7-2; D unclear. Germline V gene sequence: CDR1 SGHTA, CDR2 FQGNSA. The CDR3 sequence is 14 residues long. Trimming shortened V by 3 bases and J by 1 base, and 9 bases separated the two germline ends. CDR3 in amino acids: CASSFGSTNTEAFF. CDR3 coding DNA: TGTGCCAGCAGCTTCGGGTCTACGAACACTGAAGCTTTCTTT.

This clonotype has at least ten counts. The V gene is TRBV28, the J gene TRBJ2-1; D call uncertain. V was cut by 6 bases and J by 5 bases, with 11 bases left in between. This CDR3 has 13 amino acids. Germline V lookup: CDR1 MDHEN, CDR2 SYDVKM. DNA of the CDR3: TGTGCCAGCAGCTCGTGGCCTGACAATGAGCAGTTCTTC. It translates to CASSSWPDNEQFF.

Ten or more counts support this clonotype. CDR3 residues: CASSGAGTGDNQPQHF. In DNA, the CDR3 is TGTGCCAGCAGTGGAGCCGGGACAGGGGACAATCAGCCCCAGCATTTT. This chain uses TRBV25-1 with TRBJ1-5; 10 nucleotides agree with TRBD1. Unmatched junction bases numbered 6, after V lost 4 bases and J lost 3 bases. The CDR3 has 16 residues. Germline V lookup: CDR1 MGHDK, CDR2 SYGVNS.

The chain recombines TRBV12-3 or TRBV12-4 with TRBJ2-7; D uncertain. This CDR3 spans 14 amino acids. Trimming removed 6 bases from V and 0 bases from J, with 12 bases in between. The CDR3 loop is CASSDSASSYEQYF. In DNA, the CDR3 is TGTGCCAGCAGCGACTCGGCGAGCTCCTACGAGCAGTACTTC.

The rearrangement links TRBV7-2 to TRBJ2-7; 9 bases line up with TRBD1. Germline V gives CDR1 SGHTA, CDR2 FQGNSA. Losses at the gene ends were 6 bases for V and 5 bases for J; bases not matched to a gene: 11. The CDR3 consists of 15 residues. As DNA, the CDR3 is TGTGCCAGCAGGGAATCCGGGACAGGGACCCACGAGCAGTACTTC. It codes for CASRESGTGTHEQYF. The entire variable domain, with the rest obtained from reference TRBV7-2 and TRBJ2-7, is as follows: GAGVSQSPSNKVTEKGKDVELRCDPISGHTALYWYRQSLGQGLEFLIYFQGNSAPDKSGLPSDRFSAERTGGSVSTLTIQRTQQEDSAVYLCASRESGTGTHEQYFGPGTRLTVT.

The sample holds many counts of this clonotype. The V and J genes are TRBV4-1 and TRBJ2-5, with D possibly TRBD2 on 6 matching bases. V dropped 5 bases and J dropped 5 bases, with 21 bases sitting between them. This CDR3 region has 16 residues. Germline assignment: CDR1 MGHRA and CDR2 YSYEKL. CDR3 bases: TGCGCCAGCAGCTGGGCCTTGGTTCGCGGGATGGAGACCCAGTACTTC. Translated, it gives CASSWALVRGMETQYF.

This clonotype came up many times. V and J are TRBV12-3 or TRBV12-4 and TRBJ2-3; 8 nucleotides line up with TRBD2. This CDR3 spans 15 amino acids. V gave up 6 bases and J gave up 5 bases; unmatched junction bases: 10. The CDR3 here is CASSLSGGAVDTQYF. The CDR3 region has the DNA TGTGCCAGCAGCCTCAGCGGGGGCGCCGTAGATACGCAGTATTTT.

This clonotype was seen repeatedly, ten times or more. The V and J genes are TRBV7-9 and TRBJ2-5, with D unclear. The CDR3 runs to 12 residues. Trimming shortened V by 5 bases and J by 4 bases, and 8 bases separated the two germline ends. Germline CDR1 SEHNR, CDR2 FQNEAQ (reference sequence). CDR3 nucleotides: TGTGCCAGCAGCAAGCCAACAGAGACCCAGTACTTC. This codes for CASSKPTETQYF. Combining the CDR3 with reference TRBV7-9 and TRBJ2-5 gives the whole variable domain DTGVSQNPRHKITKRGQNVTFRCDPISEHNRLYWYRQTLGQGPEFLTYFQNEAQLEKSRLLSDRFSAERPKGSFSTLEIQRTEQGDSAMYLCASSKPTETQYFGPGTRLLVL.

In its sample, this clonotype was seen many times. The chain is built from TRBV20-1 and TRBJ2-5; a weak D match, TRBD1 (6 bases). Germline values: CDR1 DFQATT, CDR2 SNEGSKA (reference sequence). V was cut by 3 bases and J by 10 bases, with 18 bases left in between. This CDR3 region has 13 residues. This chain's CDR3 is CSARLVVQGGQYF. Written as DNA, the CDR3 is TGCAGTGCTAGGCTCGTAGTTCAAGGGGGCCAGTACTTC.